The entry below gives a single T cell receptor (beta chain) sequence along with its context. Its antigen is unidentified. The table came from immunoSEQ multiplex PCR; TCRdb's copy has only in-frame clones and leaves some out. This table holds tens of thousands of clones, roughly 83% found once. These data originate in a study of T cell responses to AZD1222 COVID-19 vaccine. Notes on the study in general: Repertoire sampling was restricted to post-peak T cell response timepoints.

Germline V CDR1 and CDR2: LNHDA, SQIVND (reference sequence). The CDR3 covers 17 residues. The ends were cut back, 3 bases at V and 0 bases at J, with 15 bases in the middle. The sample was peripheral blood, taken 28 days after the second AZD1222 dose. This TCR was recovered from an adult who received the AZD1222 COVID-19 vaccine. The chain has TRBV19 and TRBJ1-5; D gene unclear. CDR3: CASSMVPGGYSNQPQHF. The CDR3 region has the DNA TGTGCCAGTAGTATGGTTCCCGGTGGCTATAGCAATCAGCCCCAGCATTTT.